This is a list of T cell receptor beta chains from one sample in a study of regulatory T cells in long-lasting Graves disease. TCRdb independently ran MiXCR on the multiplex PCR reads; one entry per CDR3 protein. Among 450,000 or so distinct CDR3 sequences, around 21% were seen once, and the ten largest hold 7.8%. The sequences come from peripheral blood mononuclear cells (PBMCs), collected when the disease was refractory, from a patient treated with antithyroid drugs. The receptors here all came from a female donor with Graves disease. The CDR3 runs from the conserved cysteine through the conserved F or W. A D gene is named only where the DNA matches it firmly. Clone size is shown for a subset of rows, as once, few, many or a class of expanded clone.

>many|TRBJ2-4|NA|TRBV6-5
CASSYATRNIQYF
TGTGCCAGCAGTTACGCGACAAGGAACATTCAGTACTTC
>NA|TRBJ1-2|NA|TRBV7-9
CASSLAPGPRRDGGYTF
TGTGCCAGCAGCTTAGCCCCTGGACCGCGCAGGGATGGCGGCTACACCTTC
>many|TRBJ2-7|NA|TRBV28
CASSSVQQYF
TGTGCCAGCAGTTCAGTACAGCAGTACTTC
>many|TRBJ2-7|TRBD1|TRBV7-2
CASSLLTGLYEQYF
TGTGCCAGCAGCCTGTTGACAGGGCTCTACGAGCAGTACTTC
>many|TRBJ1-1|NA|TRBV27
CASSLGRGSTEAFF
TGTGCCAGCAGTTTAGGCAGGGGTAGCACTGAAGCTTTCTTT
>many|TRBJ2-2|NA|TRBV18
CASSSTDTGELFF
TGTGCCAGCTCATCTACAGACACCGGGGAGCTGTTTTTT
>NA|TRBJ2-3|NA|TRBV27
CVCGIRGIQDTQYF
TGTGTCTGCGGAATCCGGGGCATCCAAGATACGCAGTATTTT
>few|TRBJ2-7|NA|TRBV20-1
CSARDPAGPSYEQYF
TGCAGTGCTAGAGATCCAGCGGGTCCGTCCTACGAGCAGTACTTC
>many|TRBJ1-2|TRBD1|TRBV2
CASSGGQGGVSGYTF
TGTGCCAGCAGCGGAGGACAGGGAGGGGTATCAGGCTACACCTTC
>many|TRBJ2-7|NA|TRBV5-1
CASSAGTDWGYEQYF
TGCGCCAGCAGCGCTGGGACGGACTGGGGCTACGAGCAGTACTTC
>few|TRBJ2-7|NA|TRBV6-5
CASSYPRTAYEQYF
TGTGCCAGCAGTTACCCTAGGACAGCCTACGAGCAGTACTTC
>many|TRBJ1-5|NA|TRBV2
CASSDGNSNQPQHF
TGTGCCAGCAGCGACGGGAATAGCAATCAGCCCCAGCATTTT
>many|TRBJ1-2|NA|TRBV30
CAWSVQDPYGYTF
TGTGCCTGGAGTGTACAGGACCCCTATGGCTACACCTTC
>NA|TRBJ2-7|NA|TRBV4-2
CASSQGSEYPYEQYF
TGTGCCAGCAGCCAAGGGTCCGAATATCCCTACGAGCAGTACTTC
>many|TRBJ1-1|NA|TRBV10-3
CAISESGGTEAFF
TGTGCCATCAGTGAGTCGGGGGGCACTGAAGCTTTCTTT
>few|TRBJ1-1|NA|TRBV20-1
CSAPTPTGGNTEAFF
TGCAGTGCTCCCACCCCGACAGGTGGGAACACTGAAGCTTTCTTT
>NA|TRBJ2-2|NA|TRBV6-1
CASSPRRTTMGTGELFF
TGTGCCAGCAGTCCCCGCAGGACGACTATGGGCACCGGGGAGCTGTTTTTT
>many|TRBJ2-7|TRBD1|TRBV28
CASSFGQGLFYEQYF
TGTGCCAGCAGTTTTGGACAGGGCCTATTCTACGAGCAGTACTTC
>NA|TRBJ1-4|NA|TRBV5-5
CASSLYDEKLFF
TGTGCCAGCAGCTTGTATGATGAAAAACTGTTTTTT
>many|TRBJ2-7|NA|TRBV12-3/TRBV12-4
CASSFQTTYEQYF
TGTGCCAGCAGTTTCCAGACGACCTACGAGCAGTACTTC
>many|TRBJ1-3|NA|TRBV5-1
CASSLEGNSGNTIYF
TGCGCCAGCAGCTTGGAAGGGAACTCTGGAAACACCATATATTTT
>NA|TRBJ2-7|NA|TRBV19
CASSIQDGPYEQYF
TGTGCCAGTAGTATACAGGACGGCCCCTACGAGCAGTACTTC
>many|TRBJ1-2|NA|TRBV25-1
CASSGYGDGENYGYTF
TGTGCCAGCAGTGGTTACGGGGACGGTGAAAACTATGGCTACACCTTC
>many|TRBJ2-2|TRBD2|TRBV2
CASSETLAGSWYTGELFF
TGTGCCAGCAGTGAAACTCTAGCGGGCTCTTGGTACACCGGGGAGCTGTTTTTT
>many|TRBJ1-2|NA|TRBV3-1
CASSQDYGYTF
TGTGCCAGCAGCCAAGATTATGGCTACACCTTC